The sequence of this TCR beta chain was determined in a study of CD8+CD57+ T cells in acquired aplastic anemia. Across the study: Recorded DNA amounts for sorted CD4+ and CD8+ cells had an average of about 3 ug. Among healthy donors, CD4+ cells averaged approximately 10 million reads. Broader study findings: Between patients and controls, CD8+ Simpson's diversity did not vary significantly. Patients had about 31 CD8+ CDR3 sequences in common with controls (the shared set).

Comments on this clonotype: Its target is not known.

TCR beta VDJ and CDR3 profiling used genomic DNA as template. TCRdb re-analysed the reads in MiXCR, keeping a single row per CDR3 protein. The sample has fewer than 200,000 distinct CDR3 sequences; around 40% are singletons. The CDR3 extends over 14 amino acids. Germline V gene lookup returns CDR1 MNHEY and CDR2 SVGAGI. J was trimmed by 8 bases and V by 7 bases; bases with no gene match: 9. The gene calls are TRBV6-5 and TRBJ2-1; TRBD1 agrees at 9 bases. Sequencing input: sorted CD4+, CD8+, or CD8+CD57+ T cells (not recorded which) from PBMCs. The source is a human donor in good health. CDR3 coding DNA: TGTGCCAGCAATTCCGGGACAGGGTCCGATGAGCAGTTCTTC. This gives the protein CASNSGTGSDEQFF.